Below, 27 T cell receptor beta chains from the same sample are listed, as sequenced in a study of identical twins (dated by TCRdb to 2016 to 2017). Receptor libraries were prepared by 5' RACE. Instrument used: Illumina HiSeq 2000. The public reads were reprocessed in TCRdb via fastp at Q25 and MiXCR, keeping in-frame beta chains. Rows are unified per CDR3 protein, each entry keeping the most common DNA and genes. The sample yields roughly 500,000 distinct CDR3 sequences; 22% were counted once. The ten largest account for about 0.91% of the sample. The same sample was also studied in work on T cells expressing NK-cell markers.

Sequences were obtained from CD4+ T cells sorted from blood. The receptors stem from a woman aged 18-30 years in good health.

The CDR3, as DNA: TGTGCCAGCTCATACGGGACCCCCACGGGGACCCAGTACTTC. Translation: CASSYGTPTGTQYF. The chain recombines TRBV18 with TRBJ2-5; either TRBD1 or TRBD2 may fit D (5 bases each). Trimming took off 5 bases at V and 7 bases at J, with 17 bases between the two ends. In germline, CDR1 is KGHSH, CDR2 LQKENI. The CDR3 loop spans 14 amino acids.

The CDR3 region is CSARRTSGRNGEQFF. CDR3 coding DNA: TGCAGTGCTAGGCGAACTAGCGGGAGGAACGGTGAGCAGTTCTTC. The chain carries TRBV20-1 and TRBJ2-1; 12 bases match TRBD2. The J segment lost 9 bases and the V segment lost 3 bases, leaving 9 bases of the junction unmatched. Germline V gene data show CDR1 as DFQATT and CDR2 as SNEGSKA (reference sequence). This CDR3 spans 15 amino acids.

This clonotype was detected many times. The chain has TRBV12-3 or TRBV12-4 and TRBJ2-2; D not certain. This CDR3 spans 14 amino acids. Trimming pared 2 bases from V and 0 bases from J, leaving 4 bases between. The CDR3, as DNA: TGTGCCAGCAGTTTACAGCCGAACACCGGGGAGCTGTTTTTT. Protein: CASSLQPNTGELFF.

The gene calls are TRBV5-1 and TRBJ2-3; D is unresolved. V was pared by 6 bases and J by 0 bases, with 11 bases between. Looked up from germline, CDR1 is SGHRS and CDR2 is YFSETQ. The CDR3 totals 14 residues. The CDR3 bases are TGCGCCAGCATGATGGTAGAGAGCACAGATACGCAGTATTTT. It specifies CASMMVESTDTQYF.

This clonotype appeared a few times. The V and J genes are TRBV20-1 and TRBJ2-3; the D gene is possibly TRBD2 (6 bases). The CDR3 totals 14 residues. Trimming left V 1 base short and J 7 bases short, with 15 bases between. From germline, CDR1 is DFQATT and CDR2 SNEGSKA (reference sequence). CDR3 protein: CSARAAGSGNTQYF. The CDR3 DNA is TGCAGTGCTAGAGCCGCGGGGAGTGGGAATACGCAGTATTTT.

This clonotype was counted between two and nine times. V usage is TRBV5-6 and J usage is TRBJ2-3; weak D call: TRBD2 (7 bases). V lost 0 bases and J lost 7, with 18 bases in between. Germline V CDR1 and CDR2: SGHDT, YYEEEE. The CDR3 is made up of 16 amino acids. The DNA for the CDR3 is TGTGCCAGCAGCTTGGCCGTGGGGGGGCCGTGGTATACGCAGTATTTT. Translating gives CASSLAVGGPWYTQYF.

This rearrangement joins TRBV6-2 or TRBV6-3 to TRBJ2-7; D uncertain. The V end was cut by 11 bases, the J end by 5 bases, with 16 bases between. The germline V gene has CDR1 MNHEY and CDR2 SVGEGT. The CDR3 contains 12 residues. CDR3: CACGWTSDEQYF. CDR3 nucleotide sequence: TGTGCCTGCGGATGGACCTCTGACGAGCAGTACTTC.

The chain combines TRBV11-3 with TRBJ1-1, with 7 positions matching TRBD1. Germline V gene sequence: CDR1 SGHNT, CDR2 YENEEA. The CDR3 runs to 15 residues. The V and J ends lost 0 bases and 1 base, in that order; junction bases with no gene match: 2. The CDR3 sequence is CASSLEGQQNTEAFF. CDR3 bases: TGTGCCAGCAGCTTAGAGGGACAGCAGAACACTGAAGCTTTCTTT. Full variable domain (remainder filled in from reference TRBV11-3 and TRBJ1-1): EAGVVQSPRYKIIEKKQPVAFWCNPISGHNTLYWYLQNLGQGPELLIRYENEEAVDDSQLPKDRFSAERLKGVDSTLKIQPAELGDSAVYLCASSLEGQQNTEAFFGQGTRLTVV.

In its sample, this clonotype was seen a few times. The genes are TRBV3-1 and TRBJ2-1, with TRBD2 matching over 7 bases. Germline CDR1 LGHDT, CDR2 YNNKEL (reference sequence). The trim removed 1 base at V and 10 bases at J, leaving 7 bases unmatched. The CDR3 has 14 residues. The chain's CDR3 is CASSQVKRDGEQFF. The CDR3 bases are TGTGCCAGCAGCCAAGTCAAGCGGGACGGGGAGCAGTTCTTC.

The rearrangement uses TRBV10-3 and TRBJ2-6; 9 bases map to TRBD1. The CDR3 loop spans 15 amino acids. Germline-derived CDR1 and CDR2 are ENHRY and SYGVKD. V lost 9 bases, J lost 3 bases, and 6 bases stayed unmatched. The CDR3 protein is CAILDRGFGANVLTF. CDR3 coding DNA: TGTGCCATACTGGACAGGGGCTTTGGGGCCAACGTCCTGACTTTC.

V gene TRBV6-5 combines with J gene TRBJ2-1; the match to TRBD1 covers 7 bases. The germline V gene has CDR1 MNHEY and CDR2 SVGAGI. This CDR3 comprises 17 residues. The J segment lost 3 bases and the V segment lost 4 bases, leaving 12 bases of the junction unmatched. CDR3 sequence reads: CASSSLTGTERYNEQFF. In DNA form, the CDR3 reads TGTGCCAGCAGTTCCCTTACCGGGACAGAACGCTACAATGAGCAGTTCTTC.

This clonotype was seen ten or more times. V gene TRBV12-3 or TRBV12-4 combines with J gene TRBJ2-5, with TRBD2 matching 14 bases. The CDR3 totals 17 residues. The V gene end was trimmed by 8 bases and the J gene end by 0 bases; junction bases not matched to a gene: 8. CDR3 loop: CASRPGLAGADQETQYF. The CDR3, as DNA: TGTGCCAGCCGACCGGGACTAGCGGGGGCCGACCAAGAGACCCAGTACTTC.

The chain combines TRBV20-1 with TRBJ2-4; 12 bases match TRBD2. The CDR3 length is 15 residues. Germline trimming cut 3 bases from V and 9 bases from J; bases unmatched to any gene: 9. CDR1 is DFQATT, CDR2 SNEGSKA, per germline (reference sequence). The CDR3 DNA sequence: TGCAGTGCTAGGTGGGACAGGGGACTAGCGGGCATTCAGTACTTC. It encodes CSARWDRGLAGIQYF.

V usage is TRBV20-1 and J usage is TRBJ2-5; maybe TRBD1 (7 bases). V was trimmed by 5 bases and J by 5 bases, leaving 15 bases between them. Germline loops: CDR1 DFQATT, CDR2 SNEGSKA (reference sequence). The CDR3 is 13 amino acids. CDR3 in amino acids: CSAGPRGAETQYF. The CDR3 coding sequence is TGCAGTGCTGGACCCAGGGGGGCGGAGACCCAGTACTTC.

This clonotype was detected only a few times. The chain uses TRBV29-1 and TRBJ1-1; 9 bases match TRBD1. Trimming cost V 2 bases and J 7 bases; bases outside gene matches: 5. The length of the CDR3 is 13 residues. Per germline, CDR1 SQVTM and CDR2 ANQGSEA. This CDR3 is CSVEHWDRDEAFF. Here the CDR3 DNA reads TGCAGCGTTGAACACTGGGACAGGGATGAAGCTTTCTTT. Complete variable domain (other parts from reference TRBV29-1 and TRBJ1-1): SAVISQKPSRDICQRGTSLTIQCQVDSQVTMMFWYRQQPGQSLTLIATANQGSEATYESGFVIDKFPISRPNLTFSTLTVSNMSPEDSSIYLCSVEHWDRDEAFFGQGTRLTVV.

The rearrangement uses TRBV12-3 or TRBV12-4 and TRBJ2-2; 10 nucleotides align to TRBD2. This CDR3 region has 15 residues. V shed 7 bases and J 7 bases; nucleotides not matched to a gene: 9. The CDR3 is CASTQGIAGGGELFF. The CDR3 bases are TGTGCCAGCACCCAAGGGATAGCGGGAGGCGGGGAGCTGTTTTTT.

This CDR3 reads CASSPRDTGELFF. The CDR3 coding sequence is TGTGCCAGCAGCCCGAGGGACACCGGGGAGCTGTTTTTT. The chain combines TRBV18 with TRBJ2-2; tentatively, D is TRBD2 (5 bases). With 8 bases removed from V and 3 bases from J, the gap between germline ends came to 10 bases. CDR3 size: 13 residues. Germline assignment: CDR1 KGHSH and CDR2 LQKENI.

The chain is built from TRBV7-9 and TRBJ2-7; 8 bases align to TRBD1. The V segment lost 4 bases and the J segment 4 bases; nucleotides outside the gene matches: 6. There are 14 residues in the CDR3. Germline V lookup: CDR1 SEHNR, CDR2 FQNEAQ (reference sequence). CDR3: CASSWQGALYEQYF. In DNA, the CDR3 is TGTGCCAGCAGCTGGCAGGGGGCACTTTACGAGCAGTACTTC.

The rearrangement joins TRBV4-3 to TRBJ2-2, with TRBD1 identical over 7 bases. The trim removed 4 bases at V and 4 bases at J, leaving 9 bases unmatched. The germline CDR1 and CDR2 sequences are LGHNA and YSLEER. The CDR3 length is 16 residues. The CDR3 nucleotides are TGCGCCAGCAGCCTCCTCACAGGGGACCCCACCGGGGAGCTGTTTTTT. Its protein is CASSLLTGDPTGELFF.

The chain has TRBV12-3 or TRBV12-4 and TRBJ2-3; 7 nucleotides align to TRBD2. V dropped 2 bases and J dropped 3; count of bases not matched to a gene: 5. This CDR3 has 15 amino acids. The CDR3 sequence: CASSLWEGRTDTQYF. In nucleotides, the CDR3 is TGTGCCAGCAGTTTATGGGAGGGGAGGACAGATACGCAGTATTTT.

This clonotype was counted only a few times. The rearrangement joins TRBV20-1 to TRBJ2-1, with TRBD2 matching 7 bases. Germline V lookup: CDR1 DFQATT, CDR2 SNEGSKA (reference sequence). Trimming at V came to 6 bases and at J to 0 bases, leaving 8 bases not matched to a gene. The CDR3 is 15 residues long. For the CDR3, the DNA is TGCAGTGCCACGCGGGAGCCGAGCTCCTACAATGAGCAGTTCTTC. Residues: CSATREPSSYNEQFF.

In this sample, this clonotype turned up a few times. V and J are TRBV30 and TRBJ2-4, with D perhaps TRBD1 (5 bases). This CDR3 spans 14 amino acids. V was trimmed by 3 bases and J by 8 bases, leaving 17 bases between them. Germline loops: CDR1 GTSNPN, CDR2 SVGIG (reference sequence). CDR3 nucleotide sequence: TGTGCCTGGAGGAATAACCAGGGTAGGCACATTCAGTACTTC. Amino acid sequence: CAWRNNQGRHIQYF.

This clonotype occurred many times. This chain joins TRBV6-5 and TRBJ1-1; D remains ambiguous. The CDR3 has 16 amino acids. Trimming pared 2 bases from V and 5 bases from J, leaving 18 bases between. The germline V gene encodes CDR1 MNHEY and CDR2 SVGAGI. CDR3: CASSYGPRQRRTEAFF. Written as DNA, the CDR3 is TGTGCCAGCAGTTACGGTCCCAGGCAGAGAAGGACTGAAGCTTTCTTT.

This clonotype was detected many times. The V gene is TRBV5-1, the J gene TRBJ2-1; the match to TRBD1 covers 7 bases. The length of the CDR3 is 12 residues. V dropped 4 bases and J dropped 9; count of bases not matched to a gene: 4. Germline V lookup: CDR1 SGHRS, CDR2 YFSETQ. CDR3 nucleotide sequence: TGCGCCAGCAGCCGACAGGGCGGTGAGCAGTTCTTC. Translated: CASSRQGGEQFF.

J is TRBJ2-7 and V is TRBV12-3 or TRBV12-4; TRBD1 agrees at 8 bases. V lost 4 bases, J lost 4 bases, and 9 bases stayed unmatched. The CDR3 covers 15 residues. CDR3 protein: CASSSGGQRRYEQYF. The CDR3 bases are TGTGCCAGCAGTTCAGGGGGCCAGAGGAGATACGAGCAGTACTTC.

The rearrangement links TRBV7-2 to TRBJ1-2, with D possibly TRBD1 on 5 matching bases. This CDR3 spans 14 amino acids. The ends were cut back, 5 bases at V and 2 bases at J, with 12 bases in the middle. CDR1 and CDR2 from the germline V gene are SGHTA and FQGNSA. CDR3 nucleotides: TGTGCCAGCAGCGTCACGCGGGACAACTATGGCTACACCTTC. It encodes CASSVTRDNYGYTF. The entire variable domain, with the rest obtained from reference TRBV7-2 and TRBJ1-2, is as follows: GAGVSQSPSNKVTEKGKDVELRCDPISGHTALYWYRQSLGQGLEFLIYFQGNSAPDKSGLPSDRFSAERTGGSVSTLTIQRTQQEDSAVYLCASSVTRDNYGYTFGSGTRLTVV.

In its sample, this clonotype was seen a few times. The chain joins TRBV12-3 or TRBV12-4 to TRBJ2-1; 11 bases line up with TRBD1. Losses at the gene ends were 5 bases for V and 6 bases for J; bases not matched to a gene: 6. The CDR3 spans 15 residues. The CDR3 region has the DNA TGTGCCAGCAGTCCACGGACAGGGGGCCTCAATGAGCAGTTCTTC. It translates to CASSPRTGGLNEQFF.